This T cell receptor beta chain was recorded in a study of control samples from healthy donors and cancer patients. This table comes from immunoSEQ multiplex PCR, and its TCRdb copy is limited to in-frame clones, with some not included. The sample gives 100,000 to 150,000 clones, 70% to 90% of which show up once; just under 3% is in the top ten. The TCR originated in a man in his 60s in good health. The material sequenced was blood.

The CDR3 coding sequence is TGTGCCAGCAGCGCTTCCCGAGGGACAGGGGGGTCCGAGCAGTACTTC. The encoded protein is CASSASRGTGGSEQYF. This sequence joins TRBV7-9 and TRBJ2-7, with 11 bases lining up with TRBD1. The CDR3 runs 16 residues. CDR1 is SEHNR and CDR2 is FQNEAQ in the germline V gene (reference sequence). J lost 6 bases, V lost 5 bases, and 12 bases had no gene match.